A single sample is the source of the 24 T cell receptor beta chains below, sequenced in a study of blood T cell repertoires in COVID-19. The protocol was immunoSEQ multiplex PCR, while the TCRdb copy is restricted to in-frame clones and leaves out a portion. The sample lists 60,000 to 100,000 clones, roughly 89% occurring once. The sample taken for sequencing was peripheral blood. Receptors were obtained from a man between 45 and 60 years old with active COVID-19.

CDR3 in DNA: TGTGCCAGCAGCTTCAGGCTAGCGGGGGCCCTCCGGGGTGAGCAGTTCTTC. Amino acids: CASSFRLAGALRGEQFF. The chain uses TRBV7-9 and TRBJ2-1; 10 positions match TRBD2. After removal of 3 bases from V and 9 bases from J, the junction contained 14 bases not matched to a gene. The germline gives CDR1 SEHNR, CDR2 FQNEAQ (reference sequence). This CDR3 has 17 amino acids. Together with reference TRBV7-9 and TRBJ2-1, the CDR3 gives the full variable domain: DTGVSQNPRHKITKRGQNVTFRCDPISEHNRLYWYRQTLGQGPEFLTYFQNEAQLEKSRLLSDRFSAERPKGSFSTLEIQRTEQGDSAMYLCASSFRLAGALRGEQFFGPGTRLTVL.

This chain links TRBV10-3 with TRBJ1-6, with unresolved D. The CDR3 spans 19 residues. Trimming stripped 4 bases from V and 7 bases from J, with 26 bases between. The germline gives CDR1 ENHRY, CDR2 SYGVKD. The DNA of the CDR3 is TGTGCCATCAGTGCGGCCGGTTTCGGCCCCTCGAAACTAAATTCACCCCTCCACTTT. This codes for CAISAAGFGPSKLNSPLHF.

The chain combines TRBV19 with TRBJ2-1; 9 nucleotides align to TRBD1. Trimming at V came to 6 bases and at J to 2 bases, leaving 5 bases not matched to a gene. Looked up from germline, CDR1 is LNHDA and CDR2 is SQIVND (reference sequence). This CDR3 comprises 15 residues. This CDR3 reads CASRERQGAYNEQFF. CDR3 bases: TGTGCCAGTAGGGAAAGACAGGGGGCCTACAATGAGCAGTTCTTC. Variable domain in full (rest from reference TRBV19 and TRBJ2-1): DGGITQSPKYLFRKEGQNVTLSCEQNLNHDAMYWYRQDPGQGLRLIYYSQIVNDFQKGDIAEGYSVSREKKESFPLTVTSAQKNPTAFYLCASRERQGAYNEQFFGPGTRLTVL.

This clone has a handful of counts. The V gene is TRBV5-4, the J gene TRBJ2-6, with D possibly TRBD2 on 6 matching bases. CDR1 and CDR2 from the germline V gene are SGHNT and YYREEE (reference sequence). V lost 5 bases to trimming and J lost 4 bases, with 16 bases between them. This CDR3 comprises 16 residues. CDR3 DNA sequence: TGTGCCAGCAGACCGGGAGAGTCCGGCGGGGCCAACGTCCTGACTTTC. Translated, it gives CASRPGESGGANVLTF.

This clone was counted between two and nine times. V gene TRBV5-4 combines with J gene TRBJ1-5; D call uncertain. This CDR3 is 14 amino acids long. V was shortened by 0 bases and J by 1 base, with 5 bases between the two germline ends. Germline V gives CDR1 SGHNT, CDR2 YYREEE (reference sequence). The CDR3 is CASSLGGSNQPQHF. In DNA form, the CDR3 reads TGTGCCAGCAGCTTGGGCGGGAGCAATCAGCCCCAGCATTTT.

The rearrangement uses TRBV10-3 and TRBJ2-2; D possibly corresponds to TRBD1 (5 bases). This CDR3 region has 13 residues. Germline V gene sequence: CDR1 ENHRY, CDR2 SYGVKD. The V end lost 6 bases, the J end lost 2 bases, and 7 bases lay between the germline ends. This CDR3 reads CAISGQNTGELFF. Here the CDR3 DNA reads TGTGCCATCAGCGGACAAAACACCGGGGAGCTGTTTTTT.

The chain uses TRBV15 and TRBJ1-4; D unresolved. V was trimmed by 6 bases and J by 9 bases, leaving 14 bases between them. The V gene's germline CDR1 is LNHNV and CDR2 YYDKDF (reference sequence). The CDR3 sequence is 13 residues long. CDR3 in DNA: TGTGCCACCAGGGAAGCTGCGGCCCAAAAACTGTTTTTT. Protein: CATREAAAQKLFF.

The chain recombines TRBV7-2 with TRBJ1-3; TRBD1 agrees at 7 bases. The CDR3 totals 13 residues. Germline V gene lookup returns CDR1 SGHTA and CDR2 FQGNSA. V shed 5 bases, J shed 9 bases, and the junction held 7 bases outside the gene matches. The CDR3 region is CASSGDRARTIYF. CDR3 sequence (DNA): TGTGCCAGCAGCGGGGACAGAGCGCGCACCATATATTTT. The full variable domain, in which reference TRBV7-2 and TRBJ1-3 provide the parts outside the CDR3, is GAGVSQSPSNKVTEKGKDVELRCDPISGHTALYWYRQSLGQGLEFLIYFQGNSAPDKSGLPSDRFSAERTGGSVSTLTIQRTQQEDSAVYLCASSGDRARTIYFGEGSWLTVV.

This chain connects TRBV5-1 to TRBJ2-1; TRBD1 is a possible D gene (5 bases). Germline V CDR1 and CDR2: SGHRS, YFSETQ. The CDR3 is 16 residues long. With 0 bases removed from V and 3 bases from J, the gap between germline ends came to 13 bases. The CDR3 DNA sequence: TGCGCCAGCAGCTTGGATGGGGCCCCAGACTACAATGAGCAGTTCTTC. It specifies CASSLDGAPDYNEQFF.

The chain carries TRBV7-2 and TRBJ2-2; D is possibly TRBD2 (6 bases). CDR1 SGHTA and CDR2 FQGNSA come from the germline V gene. This CDR3 is 15 amino acids long. Trimming cost V 0 bases and J 1 base, with 6 bases left between them. This chain's CDR3 is CASSLAGGNTGELFF. The DNA of the CDR3 is TGTGCCAGCAGCTTAGCGGGGGGGAACACCGGGGAGCTGTTTTTT.

This clone was picked up one time. The V and J genes are TRBV9 and TRBJ2-2; no firm D call. Trimming left V 0 bases short and J 0 bases short, with 6 bases between. The germline V gene has CDR1 SGDLS and CDR2 YYNGEE. This CDR3 region has 15 residues. The CDR3, as DNA: TGTGCCAGCAGCGTAGGAAGCGCGAACACCGGGGAGCTGTTTTTT. Amino acids: CASSVGSANTGELFF.

The genes are TRBV28 and TRBJ1-1; tentative D call: TRBD1 (6 bases). The CDR3 loop spans 14 amino acids. CDR1 and CDR2 (germline): MDHEN, SYDVKM. V was trimmed by 2 bases and J by 3 bases, leaving 10 bases between them. The CDR3 DNA reads TGTGCCAGCAGTTTAGCACAGGGATACACTGAAGCTTTCTTT. Its translation is CASSLAQGYTEAFF.

V gene TRBV20-1 combines with J gene TRBJ2-2; 7 nucleotides line up with TRBD2. J lost 1 base, V lost 3 bases, and 8 bases had no gene match. Germline V gives CDR1 DFQATT, CDR2 SNEGSKA (reference sequence). The CDR3 is 16 residues long. In nucleotides, the CDR3 is TGCAGTGCTAGTAAGGGAGGGCGAAGGAACACCGGGGAGCTGTTTTTT. Amino acids: CSASKGGRRNTGELFF.

This chain joins TRBV30 and TRBJ2-6; TRBD1 might be the D (6 bases). Trimming stripped 1 base from V and 4 bases from J, with 11 bases between. CDR1 and CDR2 (germline): GTSNPN, SVGIG (reference sequence). This CDR3 spans 15 amino acids. The chain's CDR3 is CAWSAPGAGANVLTF. CDR3 nucleotides: TGTGCCTGGAGTGCACCAGGGGCGGGGGCCAACGTCCTGACTTTC.

The chain is built from TRBV6-5 and TRBJ2-5, with 7 bases lining up with TRBD1. V trimming: 7 bases; J trimming: 1 base; junction bases outside the gene matches: 9. The CDR3 is 15 residues long. Germline CDR1 and CDR2: MNHEY and SVGAGI. The CDR3 here is CASKGGELSQETQYF. In DNA, the CDR3 is TGTGCCAGCAAAGGGGGCGAACTGAGCCAAGAGACCCAGTACTTC.

This clone occurred once. This chain links TRBV19 with TRBJ1-1, with 9 bases aligning to TRBD1. Germline CDR1 reads LNHDA; CDR2 reads SQIVND (reference sequence). CDR3 length: 14 amino acids. V dropped 6 bases and J dropped 4; count of bases not matched to a gene: 6. The CDR3 sequence: CASSGGQGATEAFF. For the CDR3, the DNA is TGTGCCAGTAGCGGGGGACAGGGAGCCACTGAAGCTTTCTTT.

The V call is TRBV9, the J call TRBJ2-1; 8 positions match TRBD2. With V trimmed by 0 bases and J by 5 bases, 4 bases remained unmatched. The length of the CDR3 is 15 residues. Germline CDR1 and CDR2: SGDLS and YYNGEE. CDR3 DNA sequence: TGTGCCAGCAGCGTAGACCCGGGAGGGGACAATGAGCAGTTCTTC. As protein: CASSVDPGGDNEQFF. Together with reference TRBV9 and TRBJ2-1, the CDR3 gives the full variable domain: DSGVTQTPKHLITATGQRVTLRCSPRSGDLSVYWYQQSLDQGLQFLIQYYNGEERAKGNILERFSAQQFPDLHSELNLSSLELGDSALYFCASSVDPGGDNEQFFGPGTRLTVL.

The chain joins TRBV5-6 to TRBJ1-2, with 7 bases identical to TRBD1. J lost 7 bases, V lost 5 bases, and 8 bases had no gene match. Germline values: CDR1 SGHDT, CDR2 YYEEEE. CDR3 length equals 13 residues. The CDR3 DNA follows: TGTGCCAGCAGGGACCAGGGGGATTCTGGCTACACCTTC. Encoded protein: CASRDQGDSGYTF.

The sample holds one count of this clone. The CDR3 here is CASSLGREIYNSPLHF. CDR3 DNA sequence: TGTGCCAGCAGCTTAGGAAGGGAGATCTATAATTCACCCCTCCACTTT. The chain uses TRBV7-9 and TRBJ1-6, with D hard to call. CDR3 size: 16 residues. Germline values: CDR1 SEHNR, CDR2 FQNEAQ (reference sequence). Trimming left V 1 base short and J 3 bases short, with 10 bases between.

The J gene is TRBJ2-1, the V gene TRBV4-2; 10 nucleotides align to TRBD2. The germline V gene encodes CDR1 LGHNA and CDR2 YNFKEQ. CDR3 length: 17 amino acids. Trimming at V came to 3 bases and at J to 1 base, leaving 6 bases not matched to a gene. The CDR3 loop is CASSHPSGSESYNEQFF. The CDR3 region has the DNA TGTGCCAGCAGCCACCCTAGCGGGAGTGAGTCCTACAATGAGCAGTTCTTC.

This clone occurred a few times. V and J are TRBV7-9 and TRBJ2-7, with a tentative D call TRBD1 (5 bases). The CDR3 is 14 amino acids. CDR1 and CDR2 from the germline V gene are SEHNR and FQNEAQ (reference sequence). Trimming cost V 4 bases and J 5 bases, with 15 bases left between them. CDR3 sequence reads: CASSSRQLSNEQYF. DNA of the CDR3: TGTGCCAGCAGCTCTCGACAGCTTAGCAACGAGCAGTACTTC. The full variable domain, in which reference TRBV7-9 and TRBJ2-7 provide the parts outside the CDR3, is DTGVSQNPRHKITKRGQNVTFRCDPISEHNRLYWYRQTLGQGPEFLTYFQNEAQLEKSRLLSDRFSAERPKGSFSTLEIQRTEQGDSAMYLCASSSRQLSNEQYFGPGTRLTVT.

The chain is built from TRBV9 and TRBJ2-7, with D possibly matching TRBD2 (5 bases). The CDR3 contains 14 residues. Trimming took 4 bases from V and 0 from J, leaving 11 bases between them. Germline V gives CDR1 SGDLS, CDR2 YYNGEE. In DNA, the CDR3 is TGTGCCAGCAGCTGGACTGACAACTCCTACGAGCAGTACTTC. This codes for CASSWTDNSYEQYF.

The chain couples TRBV12-3 or TRBV12-4 to TRBJ1-5, with no clear D. V lost 2 bases and J 4 bases, leaving 6 bases between the germline ends. The CDR3 extends over 13 amino acids. As DNA, the CDR3 is TGTGCCAGCAGTTTATTGGAGAATCAGCCCCAGCATTTT. It yields the protein CASSLLENQPQHF.

This rearrangement joins TRBV6-5 to TRBJ2-3; 9 bases match TRBD1. The CDR3 is 13 residues long. V gave up 8 bases and J gave up 6 bases; unmatched junction bases: 6. Germline V CDR1 and CDR2: MNHEY, SVGAGI. For the CDR3, the DNA is TGTGCCAGCCGACGGACAGGGGAGGATACGCAGTATTTT. Its translation is CASRRTGEDTQYF.